This T cell receptor (beta chain) was documented in a study of siplizumab effects on memory and regulatory T cells (dated by TCRdb to between 2018 and 2021). Describing the broader study: The study looked at the effect of siplizumab, an anti-CD2 antibody, on alloreactive T-cell subsets in allogeneic mixed lymphocyte reactions made from human PBMCs.

The V end loses 2 bases and the J end loses 1 base, and a stretch of 3 bases separates them. Looking up the germline V gene yields CDR1 SGHTA and CDR2 FQGTGA. The CDR3 spans 13 residues, from the cysteine through the phenylalanine. Kept here is only the CDR3 DNA, which spans 39 bases and is read in frame from base 1. Library prep was done by the immunoSEQ multiplex PCR assay. Some 1.1 x 10^5 TCR templates per sample were assayed on the deep sequencing platform. Genomic DNA extracted from sorted T cells was used for TCRbeta CDR3 sequencing. For the original study's pipeline: The R programming language was used for the clonal analysis of the TCRbeta CDR3 data. Unstimulated samples were compared with post-reaction CFSE-low samples to define alloreactive CD4+ and CD8+ clones. Regulatory or non-regulatory origin was assigned to alloreactive CD4+ clones by matching of sequences to sorted unstimulated Treg and non-Treg repertoires. TCRdb took this table from immuneACCESS and kept in-frame rearrangements with V and J called. Such tables lack part of the clones; where checked against another copy, unresolved V genes explain under half of the gap, and the rest is unexplained. That table is the source of V, J and clone size, and D and trimming were worked out from the DNA. The sample table shows fewer than 8,000 clones, and roughly 64% are seen once. The ten most abundant clones make up approximately 15% of the sample.

Regarding this clone: The target of this receptor is not known. Base qualities are missing; no much larger clone stands one base away.

Overall study results and their limits: Unstimulated naive T cells appeared more diverse than memory T cells, and naive cells seemed to contribute substantially to the alloresponse. Of the alloreactive CD4+ clones that could be mapped, the Treg-derived share averaged about 67% with siplizumab compared with 25% to 30% in control reactions. Siplizumab significantly reduced the cumulative frequency of alloreactive sequences traceable to unstimulated CD4+ memory T cells. A naive or memory phenotype could not be assigned to roughly 80-95% of proliferating CD4+ or CD8+ clones. Sequences below about 10^-5 frequency were poorly captured, so only a minor fraction of alloreactive clones could be mapped to unstimulated subsets. Whether proliferating Tregs from siplizumab cultures actually had suppressive function was not functionally confirmed.

Additional sequencing covered unstimulated subsets from three donor pairs, namely CD8+ effector memory, CD4+ naive, CD8+ TEMRA, CD4+ memory and CD8+ naive. Sorted unstimulated T cells and proliferating T cells recovered from mixed lymphocyte reactions were subjected to TCRbeta CDR3 sequencing. Fresh whole blood from about 10 HLA-typed healthy donors served as the source for isolating PBMCs. The TCR comes from a human donor in good health. Material: effector memory CD8+ T cells sorted from blood. Per the publication, the cell subset or site label means: unstimulated CD8+ effector memory T cells. This chain is built from TRBV7-3 and TRBJ2-1; no confident D gene assignment can be made. The CDR3 region reads CASSLGSYNEQFF. The sequenced DNA is TGTGCCAGCAGCTTAGGGTCCTACAATGAGCAGTTCTTC.